This TCR beta chain was identified in a study of response to subunit inactivated influenza vaccine. Findings and limits, study-wide: Authors proposed each seasonal influenza vaccination draws in few new T cells.

This clonotype was detected only a few times. Its target is not known. TCRdb reprocessed the RT-PCR reads with MiXCR, giving one entry per CDR3 protein. This sample has over 150,000 distinct CDR3 sequences, with roughly a tenth found just once. Germline V lookup: CDR1 SGHVS, CDR2 FQNEAQ. Trimming took off 5 bases at V and 7 bases at J, with 9 bases between the two ends. The length of the CDR3 is 12 residues. The material was CD8+ T cells sorted from PBMCs, obtained less than 25 months after vaccination. The clonotype originates from a man between 50 and 69 years old who received an inactivated influenza vaccine. The rearrangement links TRBV7-8 to TRBJ1-5, with D possibly TRBD1 on 5 matching bases. The CDR3 loop is CASSHGTQPQHF. The CDR3 DNA reads as TGTGCCAGCAGCCACGGGACCCAGCCCCAGCATTTT.